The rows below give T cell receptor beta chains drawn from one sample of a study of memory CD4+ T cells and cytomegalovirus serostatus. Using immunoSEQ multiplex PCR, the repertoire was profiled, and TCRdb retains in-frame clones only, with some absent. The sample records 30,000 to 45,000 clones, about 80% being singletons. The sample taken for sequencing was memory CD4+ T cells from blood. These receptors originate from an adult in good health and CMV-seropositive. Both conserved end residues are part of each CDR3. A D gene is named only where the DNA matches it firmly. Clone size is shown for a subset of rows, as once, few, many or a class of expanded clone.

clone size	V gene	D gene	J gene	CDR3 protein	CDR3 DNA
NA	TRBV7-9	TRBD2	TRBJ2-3	CASSSGLAGGGDTQYF	TGTGCCAGCAGCTCGGGACTAGCGGGAGGCGGAGATACGCAGTATTTT
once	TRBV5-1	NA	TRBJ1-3	CASSLGQGFFSGNTIYF	TGCGCCAGCAGCTTGGGCCAGGGGTTCTTCTCTGGAAACACCATATATTTT
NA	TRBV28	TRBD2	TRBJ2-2	CASSFLLAGENTGELFF	TGTGCCAGCAGTTTCTTGCTAGCGGGCGAAAACACCGGGGAGCTGTTTTTT
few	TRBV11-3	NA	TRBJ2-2	CASSKDRVGTGELFF	TGTGCCAGCAGCAAAGACAGAGTTGGGACCGGGGAGCTGTTTTTT
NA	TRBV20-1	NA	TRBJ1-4	CSASYEKLFF	TGCAGTGCCTCCTATGAAAAACTGTTTTTT
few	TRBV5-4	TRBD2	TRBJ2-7	CASSSPGLAGTYEQYF	TGTGCCAGCAGTTCACCGGGACTAGCGGGTACCTACGAGCAGTACTTC
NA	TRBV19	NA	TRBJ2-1	CASRLDRSSYNEQFF	TGTGCCAGTAGGCTAGACAGGAGCTCCTACAATGAGCAGTTCTTC
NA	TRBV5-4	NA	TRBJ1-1	CASSLGSGVMNTEAFF	TGTGCCAGCAGCTTGGGGTCGGGGGTCATGAACACTGAAGCTTTCTTT
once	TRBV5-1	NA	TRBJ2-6	CASMAGTGANVLTF	TGCGCCAGCATGGCGGGTACTGGGGCCAACGTCCTGACTTTC
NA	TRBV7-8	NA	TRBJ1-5	CASSYVSGIMQPQHF	TGTGCCAGCAGCTACGTATCAGGGATCATGCAGCCCCAGCATTTT
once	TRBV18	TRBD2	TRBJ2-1	CASSPPSAGGGNEQFF	TGTGCCAGCTCACCACCATCAGCGGGAGGGGGCAATGAGCAGTTCTTC
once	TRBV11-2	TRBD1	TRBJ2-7	CASSSLRDRGRRSSYEQYF	TGTGCCAGCAGCTCCCTCCGGGACAGGGGGCGCCGGAGCTCCTACGAGCAGTACTTC
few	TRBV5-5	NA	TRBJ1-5	CASSLGVSSNQPQHF	TGTGCCAGCAGCTTAGGAGTGAGTAGCAATCAGCCCCAGCATTTT
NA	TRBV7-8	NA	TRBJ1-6	CASSLATVSVGNSPLHF	TGTGCCAGCAGCTTAGCTACGGTCTCCGTTGGGAATTCACCCCTCCACTTT
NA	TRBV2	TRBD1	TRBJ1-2	CASRTGGHYGYTF	TGTGCCAGCAGGACAGGGGGCCACTATGGCTACACCTTC
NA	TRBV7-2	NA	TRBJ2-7	CASSLSPGNWYEQYF	TGTGCCAGCAGCTTATCGCCGGGGAATTGGTACGAGCAGTACTTC
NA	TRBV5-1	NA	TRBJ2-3	CASSSVRGGTDTQYF	TGCGCCAGCAGCTCGGTCAGGGGGGGAACAGATACGCAGTATTTT
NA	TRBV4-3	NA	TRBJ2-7	CAFPTAAYEQYF	TGCGCCTTCCCGACTGCAGCCTACGAGCAGTACTTC
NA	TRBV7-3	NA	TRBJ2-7	CASSLSGNSYEQYF	TGTGCCAGCAGCTTAAGCGGGAACTCCTACGAGCAGTACTTC
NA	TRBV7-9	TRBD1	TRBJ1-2	CASSPGLQGQARGYTF	TGTGCCAGCAGCCCGGGTTTACAGGGACAGGCGCGTGGCTACACCTTC
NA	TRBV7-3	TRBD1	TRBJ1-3	CASGKQGSTGNTIYF	TGTGCCAGCGGCAAACAGGGGAGTACTGGAAACACCATATATTTT
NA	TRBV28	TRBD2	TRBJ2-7	CASSPGTSGASYEQYF	TGTGCCAGCAGTCCCGGCACTAGCGGGGCTTCCTACGAGCAGTACTTC
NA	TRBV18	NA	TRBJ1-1	CASSPPSTGPEAAFF	TGTGCCAGCTCACCACCCTCTACAGGGCCCGAGGCAGCTTTCTTT
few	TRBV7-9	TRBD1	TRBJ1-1	CASSLGQGPNTEAFF	TGTGCCAGCAGCTTGGGACAGGGGCCGAACACTGAAGCTTTCTTT
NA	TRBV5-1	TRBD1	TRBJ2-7	CASNDMGQGREQYF	TGCGCCAGCAACGACATGGGACAGGGAAGAGAGCAGTACTTC
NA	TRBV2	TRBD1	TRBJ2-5	CASSGTGQGAQYF	TGTGCCAGCAGCGGGACAGGGCAAGGTGCCCAGTACTTC
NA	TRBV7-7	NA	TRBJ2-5	CASSGQVAETQYF	TGTGCCAGCAGCGGTCAGGTCGCAGAGACCCAGTACTTC
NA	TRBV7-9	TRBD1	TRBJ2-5	CASSPPDRYQETQYF	TGTGCCAGCAGCCCACCGGACAGGTACCAAGAGACCCAGTACTTC
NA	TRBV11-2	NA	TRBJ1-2	CASSSHYRNYGYTF	TGTGCCAGCAGCTCACATTACAGAAACTATGGCTACACCTTC
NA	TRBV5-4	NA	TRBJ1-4	CASSLEGNGEKLFF	TGTGCCAGCAGCTTGGAAGGGAACGGTGAAAAACTGTTTTTT
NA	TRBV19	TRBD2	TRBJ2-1	CASSIRGGDEQFF	TGTGCCAGTAGTATACGGGGGGGTGATGAGCAGTTCTTC
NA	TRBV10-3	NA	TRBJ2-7	CASSEVYEQYF	TGTGCCAGCAGTGAAGTCTACGAGCAGTACTTC
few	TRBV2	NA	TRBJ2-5	CASRRGVAAWSGETQYF	TGTGCCAGCAGGAGGGGGGTAGCGGCTTGGAGCGGCGAGACCCAGTACTTC
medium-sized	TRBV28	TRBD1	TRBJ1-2	CASSLKGARGYGYTF	TGTGCCAGCAGTTTAAAGGGGGCCAGGGGGTATGGCTACACCTTC
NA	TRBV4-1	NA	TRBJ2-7	CASRSAGGYEQYF	TGCGCCAGCAGGTCGGCCGGAGGCTACGAGCAGTACTTC
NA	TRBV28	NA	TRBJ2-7	CASSIGTTYEQYF	TGTGCCAGCAGCATTGGTACGACCTACGAGCAGTACTTC